This T cell receptor beta chain was recovered during a study of T-cell memory formation after mild COVID-19. About the research overall: Most TCR clusters belonged to a single donor.

TCRdb reprocessed the 5' RACE reads with MiXCR, giving one entry per CDR3 protein. This sample has roughly 610,000 distinct CDR3 sequences, with about 18% found just once. A few counts support this clonotype. V was clipped by 5 bases and J by 0 bases, with 19 bases between them. This CDR3 contains 17 residues. Germline CDR1 MNHEY, CDR2 SVGEGT. V usage is TRBV6-2 or TRBV6-3 and J usage is TRBJ1-1, with D uncertain. The source is an adult woman who had mild COVID-19 (a few samples of this study predate the infection). Cell type and time point are not known. The sequenced material came from PBMCs or a T cell subset sorted from them (not recorded which). CDR3 sequence reads: CASSPRSAGSMNTEAFF. As DNA, the CDR3 is TGTGCCAGCAGTCCCCGGTCGGCGGGCTCCATGAACACTGAAGCTTTCTTT.